This TCR beta chain was recorded in a study of lymphopenia after photon versus proton radiotherapy. V gave up 3 bases and J gave up 6 bases; unmatched junction bases: 8. Germline CDR1 LNHDA, CDR2 SQIVND (reference sequence). This CDR3 has 15 amino acids. Turning to this clone: The antigen is unknown.

Profiled with immunoSEQ multiplex PCR; TCRdb holds only in-frame clones, not every one. The table records around 63,000 clones, around 87% of them present only once. General study results and limits: Post-nadir diversity loss with photons came from oligoclonal expansion, particularly CD8+ Temra cells.

This clonotype was sampled from an elderly man with esophageal cancer. The source was peripheral blood, collected from a patient treated with proton-based radiotherapy. This chain connects TRBV19 to TRBJ2-7; 10 positions match TRBD1. The CDR3 sequence: CASSIAGTGDPEQYF. The CDR3, as DNA: TGTGCCAGTAGTATCGCCGGGACAGGGGACCCCGAGCAGTACTTC. Combining the CDR3 with reference TRBV19 and TRBJ2-7 gives the whole variable domain DGGITQSPKYLFRKEGQNVTLSCEQNLNHDAMYWYRQDPGQGLRLIYYSQIVNDFQKGDIAEGYSVSREKKESFPLTVTSAQKNPTAFYLCASSIAGTGDPEQYFGPGTRLTVT.